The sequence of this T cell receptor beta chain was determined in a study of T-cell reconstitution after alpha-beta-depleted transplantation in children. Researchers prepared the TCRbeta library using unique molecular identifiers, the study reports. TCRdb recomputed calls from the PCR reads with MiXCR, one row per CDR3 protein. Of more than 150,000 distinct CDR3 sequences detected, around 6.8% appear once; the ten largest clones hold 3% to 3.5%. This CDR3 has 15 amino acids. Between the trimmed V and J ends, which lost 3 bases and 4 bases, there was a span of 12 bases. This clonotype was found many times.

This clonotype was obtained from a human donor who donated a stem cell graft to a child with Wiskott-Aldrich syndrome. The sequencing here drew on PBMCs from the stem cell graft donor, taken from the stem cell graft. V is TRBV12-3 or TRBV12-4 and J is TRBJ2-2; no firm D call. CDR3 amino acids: CASSLIGASTGELFF. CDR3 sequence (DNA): TGTGCCAGCAGTTTGATCGGAGCGAGCACCGGGGAGCTGTTTTTT.